This TCR beta chain appears in the sequencing data of a study of cytomegalovirus exposure and HLA in healthy donors. Study-level information: The Caucasian-associated ancestry cluster contained 81% of the approximately 400 genotyped donors. Overall study results and limits: Relative to equally common others, HLA-associated TCR beta chains showed greater clonal expansion in a later analysis.

PCR amplification relied on 60 Vbeta primers (plus 13 Jbeta primers). TCRdb's table, derived via immunoSEQ multiplex PCR, lists solely in-frame clones and lacks some. This table has over 150,000 clones, more than 80% appearing once. A note on this clone: Its antigen remains unknown.

Germline V lookup: CDR1 MNHEY, CDR2 SMNVEV (reference sequence). The CDR3 covers 15 residues. J lost 1 base, V lost 6 bases, and 4 bases had no gene match. The V gene is TRBV27, the J gene TRBJ1-1; 11 bases align to TRBD1. The specimen was PBMCs. This sequence was found in a woman in her twenties or thirties in good health and CMV-seropositive. The CDR3 region has the DNA TGTGCCAGCAGCACTGGGACAGGGGGGAACACTGAAGCTTTCTTT. Protein product: CASSTGTGGNTEAFF.